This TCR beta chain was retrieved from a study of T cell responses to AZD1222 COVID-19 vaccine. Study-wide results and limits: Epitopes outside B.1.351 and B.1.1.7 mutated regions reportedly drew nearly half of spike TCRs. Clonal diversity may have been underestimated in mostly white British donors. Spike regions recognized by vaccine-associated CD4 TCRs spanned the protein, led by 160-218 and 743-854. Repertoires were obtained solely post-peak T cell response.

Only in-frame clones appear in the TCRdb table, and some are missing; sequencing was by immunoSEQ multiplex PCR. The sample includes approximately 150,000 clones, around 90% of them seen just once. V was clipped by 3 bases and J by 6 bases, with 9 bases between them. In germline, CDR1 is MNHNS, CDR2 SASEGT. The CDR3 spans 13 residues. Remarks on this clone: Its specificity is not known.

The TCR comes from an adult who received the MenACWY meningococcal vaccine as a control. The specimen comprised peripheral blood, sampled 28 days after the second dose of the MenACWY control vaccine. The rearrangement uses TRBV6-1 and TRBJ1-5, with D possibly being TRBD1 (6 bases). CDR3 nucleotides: TGTGCCAGCAGTGATCCAGGGGCTCAGCCCCAGCATTTT. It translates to CASSDPGAQPQHF.